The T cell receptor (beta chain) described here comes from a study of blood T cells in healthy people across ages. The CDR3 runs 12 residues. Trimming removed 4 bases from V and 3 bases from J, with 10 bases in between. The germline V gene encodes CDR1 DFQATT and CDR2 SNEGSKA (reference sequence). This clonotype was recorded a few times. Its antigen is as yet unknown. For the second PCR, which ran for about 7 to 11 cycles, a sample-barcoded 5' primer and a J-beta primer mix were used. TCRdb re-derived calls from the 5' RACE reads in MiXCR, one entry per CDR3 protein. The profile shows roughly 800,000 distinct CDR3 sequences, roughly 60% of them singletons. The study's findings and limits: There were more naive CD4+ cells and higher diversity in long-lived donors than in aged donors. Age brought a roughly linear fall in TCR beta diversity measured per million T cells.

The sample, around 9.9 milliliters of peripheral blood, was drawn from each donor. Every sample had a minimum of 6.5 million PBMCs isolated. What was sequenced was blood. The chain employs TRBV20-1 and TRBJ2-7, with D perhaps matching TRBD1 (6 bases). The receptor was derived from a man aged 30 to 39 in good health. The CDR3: CSATQGFYEQYF. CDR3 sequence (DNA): TGCAGTGCTACACAGGGATTCTACGAGCAGTACTTC.